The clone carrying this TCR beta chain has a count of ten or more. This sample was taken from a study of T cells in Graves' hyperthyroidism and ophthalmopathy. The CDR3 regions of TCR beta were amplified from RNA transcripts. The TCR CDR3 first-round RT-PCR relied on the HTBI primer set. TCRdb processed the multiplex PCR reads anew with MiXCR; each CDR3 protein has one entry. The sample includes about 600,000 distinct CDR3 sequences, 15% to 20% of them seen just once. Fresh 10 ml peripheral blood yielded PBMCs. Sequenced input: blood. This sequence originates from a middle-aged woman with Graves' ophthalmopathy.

The CDR3 here is CASSPGLVYEQYF. In nucleotides, the CDR3 is TGTGCCAGCAGTCCCGGACTCGTTTACGAGCAGTACTTC. This chain joins TRBV28 and TRBJ2-7; maybe TRBD2 (5 bases). The CDR3 has 13 amino acids. CDR1 is MDHEN, CDR2 SYDVKM, per germline. Between the trimmed V and J ends, which lost 5 bases and 4 bases, there was a span of 12 bases.